Below, 27 T cell receptor beta chains from the same sample are listed, as sequenced in a study of blood T cell repertoires in COVID-19 (dated by TCRdb to the early 2020s). Library preparation used the immunoSEQ multiplex PCR assay. TCRdb retrieved this table from immuneACCESS and kept in-frame rearrangements only. Not all clones are present; in checked studies, unresolved V genes account for under half, and no reason is known for the remainder. The sample data list 150,000 or so clones, and 80% to 90% of these were observed just once. 4% of the sample comes from the top ten. The sample taken for sequencing was peripheral blood. These TCRs come from an older woman with acute or convalescent COVID-19.

The rearrangement links TRBV4-1 to TRBJ1-1; 11 bases are shared with TRBD1. The CDR3 consists of 15 residues. Germline V gene data show CDR1 as MGHRA and CDR2 as YSYEKL. V lost 3 bases and J lost 6; bases outside the gene matches: 6. CDR3 amino acids: CASSHLGQGVAEAFF. DNA for the CDR3: TGCGCCAGCAGCCACTTGGGACAGGGGGTCGCTGAAGCTTTCTTT.

CDR3 sequence (DNA): TGTGCCACCAGTGATGCTTACAGGGTCTCGGATGGCTACACCTTC. Amino acid sequence: CATSDAYRVSDGYTF. The chain joins TRBV24-1 to TRBJ1-2; possible D gene TRBD1, 6 bases. From germline, CDR1 is KGHDR and CDR2 SFDVKD. This CDR3 is built from 15 residues. V lost 3 bases and J 6 bases, leaving 16 bases between the germline ends.

This clone came up many times. The chain recombines TRBV6-5 with TRBJ1-4, with D perhaps TRBD1 (5 bases). The CDR3 runs to 14 residues. V was cut by 6 bases and J by 0 bases, with 8 bases left in between. CDR1 is MNHEY, CDR2 SVGAGI, per germline. DNA of the CDR3: TGTGCCAGCAGCTCAGGGTCAACTAATGAAAAACTGTTTTTT. It codes for CASSSGSTNEKLFF.

The rearrangement links TRBV6-1 to TRBJ2-7; D gene uncertain. CDR3 length: 15 residues. Germline V gene sequence: CDR1 MNHNS, CDR2 SASEGT. Between the trimmed V and J ends, which lost 2 bases and 3 bases, there was a span of 14 bases. This chain's CDR3 is CASSEYQAFYYEQYF. The CDR3 region has the DNA TGTGCCAGCAGTGAATATCAGGCTTTTTACTACGAGCAGTACTTC.

V usage is TRBV7-9 and J usage is TRBJ2-1, with TRBD2 matching 8 bases. This CDR3 has 17 amino acids. Unmatched junction bases numbered 15, after V lost 1 base and J lost 10 bases. Germline V lookup: CDR1 SEHNR, CDR2 FQNEAQ (reference sequence). The CDR3 sequence is CASSLESQRTSSGEQFF. The CDR3 nucleotides read TGTGCCAGCAGCTTAGAATCCCAGAGGACTAGCTCCGGCGAGCAGTTCTTC.

In this sample, this clone turned up a few times. This rearrangement joins TRBV5-4 to TRBJ2-7, with D possibly being TRBD2 (6 bases). The germline V gene encodes CDR1 SGHNT and CDR2 YYREEE (reference sequence). The V and J ends lost 5 bases and 0 bases respectively, with 9 bases between them. This CDR3 comprises 13 residues. DNA for the CDR3: TGTGCCAGCAGTGGCGGGGACTCCTACGAGCAGTACTTC. Its protein is CASSGGDSYEQYF.

This clone was counted between two and nine times. V and J are TRBV6-6 and TRBJ2-7; the D gene is possibly TRBD2 (6 bases). The length of the CDR3 is 14 residues. Germline V CDR1 and CDR2: MNHNY, SVGAGI (reference sequence). Deletions cut 2 bases from V and 5 bases from J, with 13 bases between. Here the CDR3 reads CASSYPVRGDEQYF. As DNA, the CDR3 is TGTGCCAGCAGTTACCCCGTCCGCGGGGACGAGCAGTACTTC.

The chain carries TRBV7-2 and TRBJ2-4; D possibly corresponds to TRBD2 (6 bases). Germline V gene sequence: CDR1 SGHTA, CDR2 FQGNSA. The CDR3 loop spans 16 amino acids. V was pared by 3 bases and J by 0 bases, with 12 bases between. CDR3 DNA sequence: TGTGCCAGCAGCTTCCTTAAAGCGGGAGCCAAAAACATTCAGTACTTC. Protein product: CASSFLKAGAKNIQYF.

This rearrangement joins TRBV30 to TRBJ1-5; possible D gene TRBD1, 6 bases. V dropped 2 bases and J dropped 5 bases, with 10 bases sitting between them. This CDR3 spans 13 amino acids. Germline CDR1 is GTSNPN and CDR2 is SVGIG (reference sequence). The CDR3 sequence is CAWSQDRDQPQHF. The DNA for the CDR3 is TGTGCCTGGAGTCAGGACAGAGATCAGCCCCAGCATTTT.

V usage is TRBV2 and J usage is TRBJ1-5, with D uncertain. The CDR3 spans 14 residues. Germline values: CDR1 SNHLY, CDR2 FYNNEI. Trimming cost V 6 bases and J 3 bases, with 12 bases left between them. CDR3 sequence reads: CASRNREPNQPQHF. DNA of the CDR3: TGTGCCAGCAGGAACAGAGAACCCAATCAGCCCCAGCATTTT. The full variable domain, rest sourced from reference TRBV2 and TRBJ1-5, is EPEVTQTPSHQVTQMGQEVILRCVPISNHLYFYWYRQILGQKVEFLVSFYNNEISEKSEIFDDQFSVERPDGSNFTLKIRSTKLEDSAMYFCASRNREPNQPQHFGDGTRLSIL.

The V and J genes are TRBV5-1 and TRBJ2-5, with 9 nucleotides matching TRBD2. The germline CDR1 and CDR2 sequences are SGHRS and YFSETQ. J was trimmed by 1 base and V by 4 bases; bases with no gene match: 2. This CDR3 has 14 residues. The DNA for the CDR3 is TGCGCCAGCAGCATTAGCGGGGGCCAAGAGACCCAGTACTTC. The encoded protein is CASSISGGQETQYF.

CDR3 sequence (DNA): TGCGCCAGCAGCGCGCTGACAGGGGAAAACATTCAGTACTTC. Amino acids: CASSALTGENIQYF. The gene calls are TRBV5-1 and TRBJ2-4; 8 nucleotides match TRBD1. CDR1 and CDR2 (germline): SGHRS, YFSETQ. Trimming cost V 4 bases and J 5 bases; bases outside gene matches: 5. This CDR3 contains 14 residues.

In this sample, this clone turned up once. The rearrangement joins TRBV7-8 to TRBJ2-7, with a weak D call TRBD2 (5 bases). Germline values: CDR1 SGHVS, CDR2 FQNEAQ. Trimming cost V 1 base and J 9 bases, with 16 bases left between them. There are 14 residues in the CDR3. CDR3 amino acids: CASSLGTQILGQYF. The DNA of the CDR3 is TGTGCCAGCAGCTTAGGGACTCAAATCCTGGGGCAGTACTTC. Drawing the rest from reference TRBV7-8 and TRBJ2-7, the complete variable domain is GAGVSQSPRYKVAKRGQDVALRCDPISGHVSLFWYQQALGQGPEFLTYFQNEAQLDKSGLPSDRFFAERPEGSVSTLKIQRTQQEDSAVYLCASSLGTQILGQYFGPGTRLTVT.

Written as DNA, the CDR3 is TGCGCCAGCAGCCTAGGGCCGGGGTTCAGAGATCAGCCCCAGCATTTT. Protein product: CASSLGPGFRDQPQHF. The chain combines TRBV4-1 with TRBJ1-5; D not resolved. CDR1 is MGHRA, CDR2 YSYEKL, per germline. CDR3 length: 16 amino acids. V lost 4 bases, J lost 5 bases, and 18 bases lay in between.

This chain links TRBV28 with TRBJ2-7, with 11 bases matching TRBD2. The CDR3 runs 14 residues. Germline V lookup: CDR1 MDHEN, CDR2 SYDVKM. After removal of 5 bases from V and 3 bases from J, the junction contained 3 bases not matched to a gene. The CDR3 spells CASSRSGRVYEQYF. The CDR3, as DNA: TGTGCCAGCAGTCGTAGCGGGAGGGTCTACGAGCAGTACTTC.

The chain joins TRBV19 to TRBJ2-1; no clear D. The CDR3 is made up of 16 amino acids. Germline V gene sequence: CDR1 LNHDA, CDR2 SQIVND (reference sequence). Trimming took 3 bases from V and 6 from J, leaving 18 bases between them. CDR3 protein: CASSIVRRVGPNEQFF. CDR3 bases: TGTGCCAGTAGTATCGTTAGGAGAGTGGGTCCCAATGAGCAGTTCTTC.

The gene calls are TRBV7-2 and TRBJ1-5; possible D gene TRBD1, 5 bases. Germline CDR1 SGHTA, CDR2 FQGNSA. Trimming shortened V by 6 bases and J by 5 bases, and 17 bases separated the two germline ends. The CDR3 has 15 amino acids. CDR3 DNA: TGTGCCAGCAGACAAGACAGCCATGGGGATCAGCCCCAGCATTTT. Translation gives CASRQDSHGDQPQHF.

The genes are TRBV4-3 and TRBJ2-3, with D possibly being TRBD2 (5 bases). Trimming cost V 3 bases and J 2 bases, with 18 bases left between them. CDR1 is LGHNA, CDR2 YSLEER, per germline. This CDR3 contains 17 residues. This chain's CDR3 is CASSQRPDRGSTDTQYF. The CDR3 DNA is TGCGCCAGCAGCCAGAGACCGGACCGGGGATCCACAGATACGCAGTATTTT.

The chain employs TRBV30 and TRBJ2-2, with TRBD2 identical over 9 bases. Trimming took 3 bases from V and 1 from J; bases not matched to a gene: 0. Germline V gene lookup returns CDR1 GTSNPN and CDR2 SVGIG (reference sequence). This CDR3 comprises 14 residues. CDR3 coding DNA: TGTGCCTGGAGGACTAGCGGGAACACCGGGGAGCTGTTTTTT. It yields the protein CAWRTSGNTGELFF.

This clone was seen a single time. V and J are TRBV7-9 and TRBJ1-1; D perhaps matches TRBD1 (5 bases). The V gene lost 5 bases and the J gene lost 1 base, with 11 bases spanning the gap. This CDR3 spans 14 amino acids. Germline values: CDR1 SEHNR, CDR2 FQNEAQ (reference sequence). The CDR3 reads CASSPQGTNTEAFF. The CDR3 DNA is TGTGCCAGCAGCCCGCAGGGTACGAACACTGAAGCTTTCTTT.

The chain employs TRBV5-6 and TRBJ1-6; 11 nucleotides match TRBD1. Unmatched junction bases numbered 8, after V lost 6 bases and J lost 0 bases. CDR1 and CDR2 from the germline V gene are SGHDT and YYEEEE. This CDR3 is 18 amino acids long. DNA for the CDR3: TGTGCCAGCAACAGCTGGGACAGGGGGAGCTCCTATAATTCACCCCTCCACTTT. Protein: CASNSWDRGSSYNSPLHF.

The rearrangement joins TRBV7-9 to TRBJ1-5, with 8 bases that match TRBD1. The germline CDR1 and CDR2 sequences are SEHNR and FQNEAQ (reference sequence). The CDR3 has 16 amino acids. After removal of 4 bases from V and 2 bases from J, the junction contained 7 bases not matched to a gene. CDR3 amino acids: CASSSTGGSGNQPQHF. The CDR3 DNA reads TGTGCCAGCAGCTCCACAGGGGGATCGGGCAATCAGCCCCAGCATTTT. The full variable domain, its missing parts supplied by reference TRBV7-9 and TRBJ1-5, is DTGVSQNPRHKITKRGQNVTFRCDPISEHNRLYWYRQTLGQGPEFLTYFQNEAQLEKSRLLSDRFSAERPKGSFSTLEIQRTEQGDSAMYLCASSSTGGSGNQPQHFGDGTRLSIL.

The V gene is TRBV9, the J gene TRBJ1-3, with unresolved D. Trimming pared 3 bases from V and 0 bases from J, leaving 7 bases between. The germline gives CDR1 SGDLS, CDR2 YYNGEE. The length of the CDR3 is 14 residues. The CDR3 loop reads CASSEPGSGNTIYF. Written as DNA, the CDR3 is TGTGCCAGCAGCGAGCCGGGCTCTGGAAACACCATATATTTT.

The V call is TRBV27, the J call TRBJ2-7, with TRBD2 identical over 12 bases. This CDR3 spans 15 amino acids. In germline, CDR1 is MNHEY, CDR2 SMNVEV (reference sequence). Trimming cost V 6 bases and J 8 bases; bases outside gene matches: 11. The CDR3 DNA sequence: TGTGCCAGCAGGGGCAGACTAGCGGGAGAGGCCAAGCAGTACTTC. Translating it yields CASRGRLAGEAKQYF.

This clone was seen more than once but under ten times. J is TRBJ1-6 and V is TRBV11-2; D is undetermined. The CDR3 consists of 15 residues. The germline V gene encodes CDR1 SGHAT and CDR2 FQNNGV. Trimming pared 2 bases from V and 11 bases from J, leaving 16 bases between. CDR3 sequence (DNA): TGTGCCAGCAGCTTAACTAGACCTCCCTCCGCACCCCTCCACTTT. Protein product: CASSLTRPPSAPLHF.

The chain joins TRBV25-1 to TRBJ2-1; 9 nucleotides align to TRBD2. V shed 1 base, J shed 5 bases, and the junction held 6 bases outside the gene matches. The germline V gene has CDR1 MGHDK and CDR2 SYGVNS. The CDR3 runs to 16 residues. The CDR3 DNA reads as TGTGCCAGCAGTGAATTAGGGGCTAGCGGGAACAATGAGCAGTTCTTC. Translated: CASSELGASGNNEQFF.

The rearrangement joins TRBV7-9 to TRBJ2-7; 7 bases are a match to TRBD2. The length of the CDR3 is 15 residues. V shed 0 bases, J shed 3 bases, and the junction held 5 bases outside the gene matches. CDR1 and CDR2 from the germline V gene are SEHNR and FQNEAQ (reference sequence). The CDR3 reads CASSLAAGEVYEQYF. DNA of the CDR3: TGTGCCAGCAGCTTAGCGGCGGGAGAGGTCTACGAGCAGTACTTC.